The rows below give T cell receptor beta chains drawn from one sample of a study of T cells after posttransplantation cyclophosphamide. Here immunoSEQ multiplex PCR was the method, and the copy in TCRdb shows in-frame clones only, minus some. Among about 21,000 clones, 75% to 90% were seen once, and the ten largest hold around 1.9%. This specimen was PBMCs, taken 359 days after allogeneic stem cell transplant with calcineurin inhibitor and methotrexate. These receptors all stem from a female patient in her 30s who received an allogeneic stem cell transplant from an unrelated donor, was CMV-positive, and had acute and chronic GVHD. Some T cells may be graft donor cells. Both conserved end residues are part of each CDR3. A D gene is named only where the DNA matches it firmly. Clone size is shown for a subset of rows, as once, few, many or a class of expanded clone.

clone_size | j_call | v_call | d_call | cdr3_nt | cdr3_aa
. | TRBJ1-5 | TRBV19 | . | TGTGCCACCCAAGGCGGGGATAGCAATCAGCCCCAGCATTTT | CATQGGDSNQPQHF
. | TRBJ2-7 | TRBV4-2 | . | TGTGCCAGCAGCCCCTTCCGGGGGTACGAGCAGTACTTC | CASSPFRGYEQYF
. | TRBJ2-1 | TRBV30 | TRBD2 | TGTGCCTGGCCGTTTGGGCGGGAGGACAATGAGCAGTTCTTC | CAWPFGREDNEQFF
. | TRBJ2-1 | TRBV6-5 | TRBD2 | TGTGCCAGCAGTTTAACTAGCGGCTACAATGAGCAGTTCTTC | CASSLTSGYNEQFF
. | TRBJ2-5 | TRBV2 | . | TGTGCCAGCAGTGAATTGACCCCGGGACTCACGTCACCTTTCGCCCAGTACTTC | CASSELTPGLTSPFAQYF
. | TRBJ1-1 | TRBV15 | . | TGTGCCACCAGCAGGGGCGGACAGAACACTGAAGCTTTCTTT | CATSRGGQNTEAFF
once | TRBJ2-7 | TRBV5-1 | . | TGCGCCAGCAGCTTGGAGGGGGTTATCAACGAGCAGTACTTC | CASSLEGVINEQYF
. | TRBJ1-3 | TRBV2 | . | TGTGCCAGCAGGATTAGTGGGCTCTCTGGAAACACCATATATTTT | CASRISGLSGNTIYF
. | TRBJ2-3 | TRBV2 | . | TGTGCCAGTGGGACTGACGCTGGGAATACGCAGTATTTT | CASGTDAGNTQYF
once | TRBJ2-3 | TRBV7-6 | . | TGTGCCAGCAGCTTTATGGCCACAGATACGCAGTATTTT | CASSFMATDTQYF
. | TRBJ1-1 | TRBV23-1 | TRBD1 | TGCGCCAGCAGTCAATCCACAGGGGGCGCGGACCCGAACACTGAAGCTTTCTTT | CASSQSTGGADPNTEAFF
. | TRBJ2-5 | TRBV4-1 | . | TGCGCCAGCAGCCAGGAGGGGCCGGGAGCGGAGACCCAGTACTTC | CASSQEGPGAETQYF
. | TRBJ1-2 | TRBV5-8 | . | TGTGCCAGCAGCTTGTGGGGGGATCCAAATTCTAACTATGGCTACACCTTC | CASSLWGDPNSNYGYTF
. | TRBJ1-5 | TRBV5-5 | . | TGTGCCAGCAGCTTGTTGGTAGGGGTTTACAATCAGCCCCAGCATTTT | CASSLLVGVYNQPQHF
. | TRBJ1-1 | TRBV6-5 | TRBD1 | TGTGCCAGCAGTGTCCGGGACAGATACACTGAAGCTTTCTTT | CASSVRDRYTEAFF
once | TRBJ2-1 | TRBV19 | . | TGTGCCAGTAGTTCCCAGGCAGGGACAGGGCGGCTAGCGGGAGAGCGTCATGAGCAGTTCTTC | CASSSQAGTGRLAGERHEQFF
. | TRBJ1-1 | TRBV18 | . | TGTGCCAGCTCACCAGGAGAAAACACTGAAGCTTTCTTT | CASSPGENTEAFF
. | TRBJ2-1 | TRBV2 | TRBD2 | TGTGCCAGCAGTGAAGCGGAGGGACTAGCCTGGTATGAGCAGTTCTTC | CASSEAEGLAWYEQFF
. | TRBJ1-3 | TRBV19 | TRBD1 | TGTGCCAGTAGTACTCAAACCGGGACAGCTGGAAACACCATATATTTT | CASSTQTGTAGNTIYF
. | TRBJ2-1 | TRBV19 | . | TGTGCCAGTAGTCGTGGACTGAACCCGGGATACAATGAGCAGTTCTTC | CASSRGLNPGYNEQFF
. | TRBJ1-6 | TRBV11-2 | . | TGTGCCAGCAGCGCAGGGTCGTCTAGGAATTCACCCCTCCACTTT | CASSAGSSRNSPLHF
. | TRBJ2-1 | TRBV13 | TRBD2 | TGTGCCAGCACCCCCGCACTAGCGGGGGGCGATGAGCAGTTCTTC | CASTPALAGGDEQFF